This T cell receptor (beta chain) was captured by sequencing in a study of T cells in Graves' hyperthyroidism and ophthalmopathy. Overall study findings and caveats: Blood also showed most of the thyroid clonotypes that were expanded above 0.001.

The germline V gene has CDR1 KGHDR and CDR2 SFDVKD. Trimming took 4 bases from V and 8 from J, leaving 19 bases between them. The CDR3 is 15 residues long. RNA transcripts served as the template for amplifying TCR beta CDR3 regions. HTBI primers were employed in a first-round RT-PCR of the TCR CDR3. Each CDR3 protein gets one entry after TCRdb re-called the multiplex PCR reads with MiXCR. This sample has under 250,000 distinct CDR3 sequences, with almost 25% found just once. Not enrolled were patients with uncontrolled infection, other autoimmune disease, pregnancy or lactation. This clonotype was counted many times. What it binds is unknown.

The chain is built from TRBV24-1 and TRBJ1-2; no reliable D call. This TCR derives from a woman between 35 and 50 years old with Graves' ophthalmopathy. The sequencing sample was made of blood. CDR3 bases: TGTGCCACCAGTGAAAGTACAAAGGGTTTGGTCGGCTACACCTTC. Its protein is CATSESTKGLVGYTF.